This TCR beta chain was profiled in a study of shared clonotypes between healthy human individuals. About the study: Sampling drew on donors who were a couple of women and a few men aged 18 to 49.

CD4+ cells yielded CD45RA+ naive and CD45RA-negative memory subsets. V was clipped by 2 bases and J by 4 bases, with 6 bases between them. The CDR3 loop spans 13 amino acids. The germline V gene encodes CDR1 SGHAT and CDR2 FQDESV (reference sequence). Broader study findings: Clonotypes shared by all four sorted-subset donors had higher generation probabilities than non-shared clonotypes. The authors expected sequencing depth to affect clonotype sharing among donors.

The repertoire was sequenced with immunoSEQ multiplex PCR; TCRdb's copy has only in-frame clones and lacks some. Of some 200,000 clones detected, 66% appear once; the ten largest clones hold 8% to 13%. Concerning this clone itself: Its antigen remains unknown.

The clonotype originates from a man in his thirties or forties in good health. Specimen: memory CD4+ T cells sorted from blood. Subset specified: CD45RA-negative fraction. This chain joins TRBV11-1 and TRBJ2-1; D is unclear. DNA for the CDR3: TGTGCCAGCAGCTTAAGAGAATACAATGAGCAGTTCTTC. It translates to CASSLREYNEQFF.